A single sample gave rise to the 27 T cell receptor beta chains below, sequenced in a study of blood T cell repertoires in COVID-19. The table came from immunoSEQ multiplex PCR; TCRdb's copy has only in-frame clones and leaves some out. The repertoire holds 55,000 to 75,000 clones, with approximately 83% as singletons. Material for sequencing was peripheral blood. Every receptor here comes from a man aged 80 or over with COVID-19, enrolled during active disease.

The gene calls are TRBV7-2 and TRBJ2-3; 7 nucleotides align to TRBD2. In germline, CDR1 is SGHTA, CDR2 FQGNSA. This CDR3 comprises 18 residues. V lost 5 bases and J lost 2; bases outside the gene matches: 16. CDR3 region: CASSDPGLAAISTDTQYF. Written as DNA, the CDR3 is TGTGCCAGCAGCGACCCCGGGCTAGCGGCGATATCCACAGATACGCAGTATTTT.

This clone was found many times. CDR3 sequence: CASSYSWGEDQPQHF. The CDR3 DNA sequence: TGTGCCAGCAGTTACTCATGGGGGGAGGATCAGCCCCAGCATTTT. This chain uses TRBV6-5 with TRBJ1-5; maybe TRBD1 (5 bases). This CDR3 spans 15 amino acids. CDR1 MNHEY and CDR2 SVGAGI come from the germline V gene. V gave up 0 bases and J gave up 5 bases, with 11 bases separating them.

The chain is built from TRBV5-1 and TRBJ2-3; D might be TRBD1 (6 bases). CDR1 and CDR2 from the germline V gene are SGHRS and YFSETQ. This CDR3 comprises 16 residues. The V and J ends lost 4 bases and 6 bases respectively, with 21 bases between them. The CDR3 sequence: CASSLRRQVFGDTQYF. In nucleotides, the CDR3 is TGCGCCAGCAGCCTCCGACGACAGGTCTTTGGGGATACGCAGTATTTT.

CDR3: CASSEGRARDEKLFF. The CDR3 DNA is TGTGCCAGCAGTGAGGGAAGGGCGCGCGATGAAAAACTGTTTTTT. The chain combines TRBV5-4 with TRBJ1-4, with unresolved D. This CDR3 contains 15 residues. Germline CDR1 and CDR2: SGHNT and YYREEE (reference sequence). V lost 5 bases, J lost 6 bases, and 17 bases lay in between.

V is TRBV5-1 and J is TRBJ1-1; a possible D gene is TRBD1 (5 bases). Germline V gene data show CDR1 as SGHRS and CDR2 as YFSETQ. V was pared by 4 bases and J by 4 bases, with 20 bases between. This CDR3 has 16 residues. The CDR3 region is CASSRPDSPGGTEAFF. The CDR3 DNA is TGCGCCAGCAGCCGACCGGACTCACCCGGGGGCACTGAAGCTTTCTTT.

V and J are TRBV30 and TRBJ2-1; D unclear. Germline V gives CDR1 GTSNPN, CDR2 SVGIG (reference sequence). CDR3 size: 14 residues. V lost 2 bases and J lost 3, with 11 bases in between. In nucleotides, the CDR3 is TGTGCCTGGAGTCCCAATCAGATCTACAATGAGCAGTTCTTC. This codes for CAWSPNQIYNEQFF.

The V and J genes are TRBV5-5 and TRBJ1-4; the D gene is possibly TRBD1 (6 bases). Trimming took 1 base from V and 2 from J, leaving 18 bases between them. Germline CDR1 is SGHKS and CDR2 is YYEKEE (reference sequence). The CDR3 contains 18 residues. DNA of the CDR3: TGTGCCAGCAGCTTGTCTCCTCCCCGGGGGGCGACTAATGAAAAACTGTTTTTT. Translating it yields CASSLSPPRGATNEKLFF.

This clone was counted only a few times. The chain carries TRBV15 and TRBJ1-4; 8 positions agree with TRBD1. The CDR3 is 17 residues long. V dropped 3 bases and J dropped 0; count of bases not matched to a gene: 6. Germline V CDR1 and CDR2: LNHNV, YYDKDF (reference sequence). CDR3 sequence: CATSSLDRGATNEKLFF. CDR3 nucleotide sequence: TGTGCCACCAGCAGCTTAGACAGGGGTGCAACTAATGAAAAACTGTTTTTT.

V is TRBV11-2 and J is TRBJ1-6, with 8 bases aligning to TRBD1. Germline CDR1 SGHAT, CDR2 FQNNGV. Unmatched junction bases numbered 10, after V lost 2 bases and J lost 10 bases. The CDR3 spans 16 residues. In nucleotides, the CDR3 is TGTGCCAGCAGCTTAAGAAGGGCAGGGGGCGAATCACCCCTCCACTTT. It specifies CASSLRRAGGESPLHF.

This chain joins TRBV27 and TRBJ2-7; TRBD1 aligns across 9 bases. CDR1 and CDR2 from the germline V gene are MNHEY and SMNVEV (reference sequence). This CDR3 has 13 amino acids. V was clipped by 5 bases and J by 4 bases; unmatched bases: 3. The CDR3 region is CASSGQGMYEQYF. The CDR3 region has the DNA TGTGCCAGCAGTGGACAGGGGATGTACGAGCAGTACTTC.

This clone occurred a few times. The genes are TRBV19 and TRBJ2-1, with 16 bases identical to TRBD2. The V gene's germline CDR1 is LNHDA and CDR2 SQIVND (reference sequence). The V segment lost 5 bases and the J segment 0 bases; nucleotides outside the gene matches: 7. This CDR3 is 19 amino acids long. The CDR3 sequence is CASSPQGLAGGGSYNEQFF. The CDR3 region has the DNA TGTGCCAGTAGTCCGCAGGGACTAGCGGGGGGGGGCTCCTACAATGAGCAGTTCTTC.

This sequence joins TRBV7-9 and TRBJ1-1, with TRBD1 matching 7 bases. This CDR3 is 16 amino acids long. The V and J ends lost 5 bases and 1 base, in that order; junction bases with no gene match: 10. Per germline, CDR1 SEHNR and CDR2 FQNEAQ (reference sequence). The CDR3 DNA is TGTGCCAGCAGCATAGGACAGGTGATGTCGAACACTGAAGCTTTCTTT. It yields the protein CASSIGQVMSNTEAFF.

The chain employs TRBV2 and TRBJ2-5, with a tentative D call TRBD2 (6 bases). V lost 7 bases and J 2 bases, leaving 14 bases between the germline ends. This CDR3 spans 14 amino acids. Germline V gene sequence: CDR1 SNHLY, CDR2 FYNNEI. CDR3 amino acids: CASTPVGGQETQYF. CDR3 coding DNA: TGTGCCAGCACCCCGGTGGGGGGACAAGAGACCCAGTACTTC.

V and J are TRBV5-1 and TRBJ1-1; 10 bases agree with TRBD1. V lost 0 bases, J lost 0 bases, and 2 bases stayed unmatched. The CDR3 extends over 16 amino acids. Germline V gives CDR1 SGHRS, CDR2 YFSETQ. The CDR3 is CASSLGDRGMNTEAFF. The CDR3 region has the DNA TGCGCCAGCAGCTTGGGGGACAGGGGCATGAACACTGAAGCTTTCTTT.

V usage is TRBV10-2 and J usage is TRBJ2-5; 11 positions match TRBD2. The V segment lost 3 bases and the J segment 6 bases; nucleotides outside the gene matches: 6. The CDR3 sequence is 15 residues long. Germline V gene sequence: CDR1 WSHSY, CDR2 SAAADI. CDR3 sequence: CASSDGSGRAQTQYF. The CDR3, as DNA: TGCGCCAGCAGTGATGGTAGCGGGAGGGCCCAGACCCAGTACTTC.

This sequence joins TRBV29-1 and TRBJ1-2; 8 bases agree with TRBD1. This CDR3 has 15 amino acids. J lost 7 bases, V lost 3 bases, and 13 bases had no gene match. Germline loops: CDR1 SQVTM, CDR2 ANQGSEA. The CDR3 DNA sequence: TGCAGCGTTGATGGGCAGGGGGCGGGTAAATTTGGCTACACCTTC. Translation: CSVDGQGAGKFGYTF.

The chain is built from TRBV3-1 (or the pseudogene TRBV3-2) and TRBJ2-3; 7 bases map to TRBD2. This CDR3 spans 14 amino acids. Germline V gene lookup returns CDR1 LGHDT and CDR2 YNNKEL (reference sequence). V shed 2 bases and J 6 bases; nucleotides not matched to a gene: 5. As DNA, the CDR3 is TGTGCCAGCAGCCAACAGCGGGGCTGGGATACGCAGTATTTT. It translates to CASSQQRGWDTQYF.

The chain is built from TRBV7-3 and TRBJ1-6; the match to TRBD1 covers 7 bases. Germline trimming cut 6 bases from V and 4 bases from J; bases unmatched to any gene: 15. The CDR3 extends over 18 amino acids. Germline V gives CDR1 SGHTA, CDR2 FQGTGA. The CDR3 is CASSRRPQGTGYNSPLHF. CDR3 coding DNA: TGTGCCAGCAGTCGCCGCCCACAGGGGACGGGGTATAATTCACCCCTCCACTTT.

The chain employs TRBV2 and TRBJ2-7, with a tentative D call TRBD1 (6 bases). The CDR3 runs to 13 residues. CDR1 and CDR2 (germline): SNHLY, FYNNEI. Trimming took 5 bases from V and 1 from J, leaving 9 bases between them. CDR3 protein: CASSYRVSYEQYV. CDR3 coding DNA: TGTGCCAGCAGTTACAGGGTATCCTACGAGCAGTACGTC.

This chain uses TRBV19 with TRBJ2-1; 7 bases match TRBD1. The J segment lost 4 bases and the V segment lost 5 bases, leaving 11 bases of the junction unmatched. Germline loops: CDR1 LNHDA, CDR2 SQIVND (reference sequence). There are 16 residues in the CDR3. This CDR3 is CASSPRTGFTYNEQFF. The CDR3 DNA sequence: TGTGCCAGTAGTCCTCGGACAGGTTTTACTTACAATGAGCAGTTCTTC. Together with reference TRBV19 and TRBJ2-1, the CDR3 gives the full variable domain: DGGITQSPKYLFRKEGQNVTLSCEQNLNHDAMYWYRQDPGQGLRLIYYSQIVNDFQKGDIAEGYSVSREKKESFPLTVTSAQKNPTAFYLCASSPRTGFTYNEQFFGPGTRLTVL.

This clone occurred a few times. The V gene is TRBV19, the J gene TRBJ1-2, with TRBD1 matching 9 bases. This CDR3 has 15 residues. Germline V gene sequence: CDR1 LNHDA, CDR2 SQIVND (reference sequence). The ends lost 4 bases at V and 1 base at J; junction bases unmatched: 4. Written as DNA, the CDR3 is TGTGCCAGTAGTAGGACAGGGGCCGTTAACTATGGCTACACCTTC. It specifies CASSRTGAVNYGYTF.

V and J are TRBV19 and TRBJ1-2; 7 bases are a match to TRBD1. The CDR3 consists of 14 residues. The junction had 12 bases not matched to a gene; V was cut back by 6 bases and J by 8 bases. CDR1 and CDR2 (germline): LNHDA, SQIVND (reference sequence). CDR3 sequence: CASRHSGTEYGYTF. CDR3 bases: TGTGCCAGTAGGCATTCCGGGACAGAATACGGCTACACCTTC. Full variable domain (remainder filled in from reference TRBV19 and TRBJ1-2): DGGITQSPKYLFRKEGQNVTLSCEQNLNHDAMYWYRQDPGQGLRLIYYSQIVNDFQKGDIAEGYSVSREKKESFPLTVTSAQKNPTAFYLCASRHSGTEYGYTFGSGTRLTVV.

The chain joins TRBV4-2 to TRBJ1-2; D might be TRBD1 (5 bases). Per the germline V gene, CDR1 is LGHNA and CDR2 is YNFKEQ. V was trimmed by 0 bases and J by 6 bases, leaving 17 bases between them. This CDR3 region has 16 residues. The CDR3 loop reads CASSQEGQGVGDGYTF. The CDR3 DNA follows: TGTGCCAGCAGCCAAGAGGGCCAAGGGGTAGGGGATGGCTACACCTTC.

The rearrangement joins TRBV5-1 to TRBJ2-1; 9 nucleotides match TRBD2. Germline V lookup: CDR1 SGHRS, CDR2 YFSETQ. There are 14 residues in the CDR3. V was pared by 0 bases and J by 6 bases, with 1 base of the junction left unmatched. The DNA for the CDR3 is TGCGCCAGCAGCTTGGCTAGCGGGGTCAATGAGCAGTTCTTC. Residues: CASSLASGVNEQFF.

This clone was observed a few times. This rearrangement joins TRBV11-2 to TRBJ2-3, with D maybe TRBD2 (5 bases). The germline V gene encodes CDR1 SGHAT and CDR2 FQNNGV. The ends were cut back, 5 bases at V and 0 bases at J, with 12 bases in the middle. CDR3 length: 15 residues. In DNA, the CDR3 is TGTGCCAGCAGCGCTTTAGCGAGTAGCACAGATACGCAGTATTTT. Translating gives CASSALASSTDTQYF.

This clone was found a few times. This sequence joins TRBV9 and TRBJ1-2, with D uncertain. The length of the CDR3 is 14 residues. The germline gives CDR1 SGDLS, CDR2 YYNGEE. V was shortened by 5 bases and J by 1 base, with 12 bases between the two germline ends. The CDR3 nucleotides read TGTGCCAGCAGGGCGGACGGGGTTAACTATGGCTACACCTTC. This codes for CASRADGVNYGYTF.

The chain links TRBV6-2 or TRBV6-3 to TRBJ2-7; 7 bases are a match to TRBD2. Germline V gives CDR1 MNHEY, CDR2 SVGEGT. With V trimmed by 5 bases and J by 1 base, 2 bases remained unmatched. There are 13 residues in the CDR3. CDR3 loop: CASSLGGSYEQYF. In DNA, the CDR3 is TGTGCCAGCAGTCTCGGGGGGTCCTACGAGCAGTACTTC.